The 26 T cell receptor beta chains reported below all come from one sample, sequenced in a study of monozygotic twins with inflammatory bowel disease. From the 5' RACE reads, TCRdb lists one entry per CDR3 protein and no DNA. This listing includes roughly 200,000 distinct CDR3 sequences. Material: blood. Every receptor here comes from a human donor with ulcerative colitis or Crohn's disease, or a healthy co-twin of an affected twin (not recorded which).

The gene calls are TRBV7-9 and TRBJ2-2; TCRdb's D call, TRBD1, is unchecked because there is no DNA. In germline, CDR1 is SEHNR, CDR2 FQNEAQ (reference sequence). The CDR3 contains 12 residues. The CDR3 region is CLRTPNTGELFF.

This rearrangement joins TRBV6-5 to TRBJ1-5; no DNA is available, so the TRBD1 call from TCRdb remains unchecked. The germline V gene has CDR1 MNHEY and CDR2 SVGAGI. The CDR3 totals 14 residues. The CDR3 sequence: CASSSTGTDQPQHF.

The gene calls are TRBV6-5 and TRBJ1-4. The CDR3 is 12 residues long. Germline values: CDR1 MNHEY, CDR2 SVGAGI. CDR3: CASKGGGEKLFF.

This chain's CDR3 is CSASRGRTSTDTQYF. This chain joins TRBV20-1 and TRBJ2-3; TCRdb's assignment of TRBD1 cannot be checked, as there is no DNA. Germline V lookup: CDR1 DFQATT, CDR2 SNEGSKA (reference sequence). The CDR3 extends over 15 amino acids.

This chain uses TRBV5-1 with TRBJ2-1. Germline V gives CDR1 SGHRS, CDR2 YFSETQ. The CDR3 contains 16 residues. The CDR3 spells CASSIGNSAFDNEQFF.

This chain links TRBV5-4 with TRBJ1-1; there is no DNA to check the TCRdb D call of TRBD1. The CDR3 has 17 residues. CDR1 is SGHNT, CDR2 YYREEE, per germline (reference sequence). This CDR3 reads CASSPTGAPIMNTEAFF.

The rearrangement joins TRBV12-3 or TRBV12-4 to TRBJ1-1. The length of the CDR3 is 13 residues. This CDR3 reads CASSSTVNTEAFF.

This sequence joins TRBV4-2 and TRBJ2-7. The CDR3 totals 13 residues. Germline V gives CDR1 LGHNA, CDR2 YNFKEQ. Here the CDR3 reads CASSQAPTYEQYF.

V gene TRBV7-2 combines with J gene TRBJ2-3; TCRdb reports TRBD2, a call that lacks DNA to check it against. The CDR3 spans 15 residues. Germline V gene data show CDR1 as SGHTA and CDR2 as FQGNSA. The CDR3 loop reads CASSLGTSGSDTQYF.

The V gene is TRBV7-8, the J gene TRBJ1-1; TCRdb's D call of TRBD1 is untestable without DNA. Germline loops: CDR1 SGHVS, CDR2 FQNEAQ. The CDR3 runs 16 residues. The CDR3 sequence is CASSFGTITMNTEAFF.

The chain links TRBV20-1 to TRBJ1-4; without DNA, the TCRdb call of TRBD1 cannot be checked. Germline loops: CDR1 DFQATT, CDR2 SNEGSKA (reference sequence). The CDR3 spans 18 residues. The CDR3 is CSARDRGQGGPTNEKLFF.

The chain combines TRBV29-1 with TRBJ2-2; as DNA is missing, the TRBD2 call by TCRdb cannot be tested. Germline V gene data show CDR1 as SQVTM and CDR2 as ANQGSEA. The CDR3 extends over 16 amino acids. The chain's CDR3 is CSALPIAGFNTGELFF.

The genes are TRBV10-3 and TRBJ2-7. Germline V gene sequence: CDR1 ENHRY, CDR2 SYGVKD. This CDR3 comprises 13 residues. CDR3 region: CAISHYSTYEQYF.

This CDR3 reads CASRPGGVYEQYF. The chain recombines TRBV27 with TRBJ2-7; TCRdb names TRBD1, which stays unverified in the absence of DNA. The CDR3 covers 13 residues. Germline-derived CDR1 and CDR2 are MNHEY and SMNVEV (reference sequence).

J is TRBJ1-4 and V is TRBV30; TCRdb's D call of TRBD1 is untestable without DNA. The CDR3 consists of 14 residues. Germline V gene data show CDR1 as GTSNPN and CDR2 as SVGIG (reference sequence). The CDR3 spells CAWARDPSGEKLFF. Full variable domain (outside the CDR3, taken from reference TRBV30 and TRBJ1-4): SQTIHQWPATLVQPVGSPLSLECTVEGTSNPNLYWYRQAAGRGLQLLFYSVGIGQISSEVPQNLSASRPQDRQFILSSKKLLLSDSGFYLCAWARDPSGEKLFFGSGTQLSVL.

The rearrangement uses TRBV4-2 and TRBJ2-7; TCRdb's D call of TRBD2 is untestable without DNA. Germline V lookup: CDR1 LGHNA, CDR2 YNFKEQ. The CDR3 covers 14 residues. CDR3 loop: CASSLGVTSYEQYF.

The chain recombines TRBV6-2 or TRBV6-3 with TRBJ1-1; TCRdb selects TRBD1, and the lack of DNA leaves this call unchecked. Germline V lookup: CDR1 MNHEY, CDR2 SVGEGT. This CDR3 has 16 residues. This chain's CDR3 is CASSYFGPPGGTESFF.

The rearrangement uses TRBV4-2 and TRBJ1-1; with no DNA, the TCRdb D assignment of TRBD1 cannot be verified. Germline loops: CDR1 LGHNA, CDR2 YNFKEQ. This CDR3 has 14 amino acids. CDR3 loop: CASSQDRPNTEAFF.

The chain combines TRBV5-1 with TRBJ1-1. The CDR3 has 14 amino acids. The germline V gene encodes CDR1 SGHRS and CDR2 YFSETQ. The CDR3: CASSLDREDGGAFF.

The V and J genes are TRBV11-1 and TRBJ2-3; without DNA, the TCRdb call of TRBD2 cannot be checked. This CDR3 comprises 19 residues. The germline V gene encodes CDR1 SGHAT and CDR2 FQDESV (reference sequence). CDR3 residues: CASSRMGLAGGGLTDTQYF. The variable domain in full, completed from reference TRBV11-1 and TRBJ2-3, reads EAEVAQSPRYKITEKSQAVAFWCDPISGHATLYWYRQILGQGPELLVQFQDESVVDDSQLPKDRFSAERLKGVDSTLKIQPAELGDSAMYLCASSRMGLAGGGLTDTQYFGPGTRLTVL.

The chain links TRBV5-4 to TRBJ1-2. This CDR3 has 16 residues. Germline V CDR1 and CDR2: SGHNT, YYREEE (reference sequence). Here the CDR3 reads CASSPSAERTNYGYTF.

The CDR3 spells CASSSRQGAGTDTQYF. The chain recombines TRBV7-2 with TRBJ2-3; lacking DNA, the TRBD1 call made by TCRdb goes unchecked. The CDR3 has 16 residues. Germline V CDR1 and CDR2: SGHTA, FQGNSA.

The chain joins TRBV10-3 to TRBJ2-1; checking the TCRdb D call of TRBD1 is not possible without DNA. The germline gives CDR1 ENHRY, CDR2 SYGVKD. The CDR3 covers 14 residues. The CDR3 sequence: CAISERGVRNEQFF.

CDR3 amino acids: CASSPDWGSSYEQYF. The genes are TRBV9 and TRBJ2-7. Looked up from germline, CDR1 is SGDLS and CDR2 is YYNGEE. CDR3 length: 15 residues.

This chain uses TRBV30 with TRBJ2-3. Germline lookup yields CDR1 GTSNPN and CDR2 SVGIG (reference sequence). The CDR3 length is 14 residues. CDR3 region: CAWSVLDGTDTQYF.

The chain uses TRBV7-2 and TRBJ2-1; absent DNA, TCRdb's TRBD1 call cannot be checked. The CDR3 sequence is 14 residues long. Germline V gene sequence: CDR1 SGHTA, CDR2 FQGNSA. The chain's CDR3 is CASSFRTGHNEQFF.